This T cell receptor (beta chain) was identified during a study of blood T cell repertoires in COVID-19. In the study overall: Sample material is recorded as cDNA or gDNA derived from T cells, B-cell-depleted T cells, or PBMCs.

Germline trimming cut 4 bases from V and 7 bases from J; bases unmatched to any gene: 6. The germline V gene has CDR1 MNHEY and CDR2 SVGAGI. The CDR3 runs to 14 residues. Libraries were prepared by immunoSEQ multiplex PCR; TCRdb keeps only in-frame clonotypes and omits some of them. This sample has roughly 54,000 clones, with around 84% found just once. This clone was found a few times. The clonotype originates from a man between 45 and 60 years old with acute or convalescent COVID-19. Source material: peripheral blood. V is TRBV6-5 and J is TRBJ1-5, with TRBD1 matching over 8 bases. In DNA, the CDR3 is TGTGCCAGCAGTTCAGGGGGCTCTAGGCAGCCCCAGCATTTT. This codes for CASSSGGSRQPQHF.